This passage covers 6 T cell receptor beta chains from one sample sequenced in a study of blood T cell repertoires in COVID-19 (dated by TCRdb to between 2020 and 2021). Library preparation was by the immunoSEQ multiplex PCR assay. The clones in this table, taken by TCRdb from immuneACCESS, are in-frame only. Not every clone is retained; where verified, under half of the shortfall comes from an unresolved V gene, and the cause of the rest is unknown. The sample contains approximately 81,000 clones, about 89% of them found a single time. The ten largest make up around 10% of the sample. Sequencing used peripheral blood. These receptor sequences come from a man aged 65 to 79 with active or convalescent COVID-19.

This chain links TRBV18 with TRBJ1-2, with D possibly TRBD1 on 5 matching bases. Deletions cut 0 bases from V and 3 bases from J, with 14 bases between. Per germline, CDR1 KGHSH and CDR2 LQKENI. CDR3 length equals 16 residues. The CDR3 reads CASSPPGTAGDYGYTF. The DNA of the CDR3 is TGTGCCAGCTCACCACCGGGGACGGCGGGGGACTATGGCTACACCTTC.

This chain links TRBV28 with TRBJ1-1; D is possibly TRBD1 (5 bases). The CDR3 loop spans 13 amino acids. Germline CDR1 and CDR2: MDHEN and SYDVKM. V lost 2 bases and J 12 bases, leaving 16 bases between the germline ends. The CDR3 DNA sequence: TGTGCCAGCAGTTTAGAAAACAGGTATAAGACTTTCTTT. Protein: CASSLENRYKTFF.

The chain carries TRBV19 and TRBJ1-2; 7 nucleotides match TRBD1. V lost 5 bases and J lost 5; bases outside the gene matches: 8. This CDR3 comprises 14 residues. The V gene's germline CDR1 is LNHDA and CDR2 SQIVND (reference sequence). The CDR3 loop is CASSVDRERYGYTF. In DNA form, the CDR3 reads TGTGCCAGTAGTGTCGACAGGGAACGGTATGGCTACACCTTC. Variable domain in full (rest from reference TRBV19 and TRBJ1-2): DGGITQSPKYLFRKEGQNVTLSCEQNLNHDAMYWYRQDPGQGLRLIYYSQIVNDFQKGDIAEGYSVSREKKESFPLTVTSAQKNPTAFYLCASSVDRERYGYTFGSGTRLTVV.

This rearrangement joins TRBV6-5 to TRBJ1-5; 9 nucleotides align to TRBD1. The CDR3 consists of 13 residues. J was trimmed by 6 bases and V by 8 bases; bases with no gene match: 5. Per the germline V gene, CDR1 is MNHEY and CDR2 is SVGAGI. The CDR3 region has the DNA TGTGCCAGCGCAACAGGGGGCGGTCAGCCCCAGCATTTT. Its translation: CASATGGGQPQHF.

The chain recombines TRBV9 with TRBJ1-1, with no clear D. The V gene lost 3 bases and the J gene lost 1 base, with 10 bases spanning the gap. This CDR3 comprises 14 residues. Looked up from germline, CDR1 is SGDLS and CDR2 is YYNGEE. The CDR3, as DNA: TGTGCCAGCAGCGCGGGTGTCGCGAACACTGAAGCTTTCTTT. It yields the protein CASSAGVANTEAFF.

This rearrangement joins TRBV9 to TRBJ2-5; TRBD1 matches at 8 bases. V shed 4 bases, J shed 2 bases, and the junction held 7 bases outside the gene matches. Germline-derived CDR1 and CDR2 are SGDLS and YYNGEE. The CDR3 spans 15 residues. The CDR3 loop reads CASSPWRQGQETQYF. In DNA form, the CDR3 reads TGTGCCAGCAGCCCCTGGAGACAGGGGCAAGAGACCCAGTACTTC. The full variable domain, in which reference TRBV9 and TRBJ2-5 provide the parts outside the CDR3, is DSGVTQTPKHLITATGQRVTLRCSPRSGDLSVYWYQQSLDQGLQFLIQYYNGEERAKGNILERFSAQQFPDLHSELNLSSLELGDSALYFCASSPWRQGQETQYFGPGTRLLVL.